This T cell receptor beta chain stems from a study of CD8+ T cells in alopecia areata. This clone was observed a handful of times. Its antigen is still unknown. Isolated RNA was reverse transcribed into cDNA used as the sequencing template. Data came from immunoSEQ multiplex PCR; TCRdb stores just in-frame clones and leaves some out. The data show some 220,000 clones, more than 45% seen once. The treatment: oral pan-JAK inhibitor, 5-10 mg twice daily. Whole-study findings and limits: Tofacitinib produced a significant decrease in scalp clonality and in expanded CD8+ clones among the top 100.

Germline assignment: CDR1 ENHRY and CDR2 SYGVKD. The CDR3 has 13 residues. The V and J ends lost 10 bases and 3 bases, in that order; junction bases with no gene match: 7. Material: CD4+ T cells sorted from blood, obtained at week 4, from a patient treated with tofacitinib. The clonotype originates from a human donor with alopecia areata. This chain joins TRBV10-3 and TRBJ2-3, with 7 bases fitting TRBD2. In DNA, the CDR3 is TGTGCCACCCTCACGGGGGGAACAGATACGCAGTATTTT. It encodes CATLTGGTDTQYF.